Listed below are T cell receptor beta chains from one sample, sequenced in a study of PD-1 blockade in classical Hodgkin lymphoma. Assay used: immunoSEQ multiplex PCR; TCRdb lists only in-frame clones, some missing. The sample holds under 70,000 clones, around 75% seen once. Sequences were derived from peripheral blood mononuclear cells (PBMCs), sampled before the second cycle of nivolumab. The receptors originated from a human donor with classical Hodgkin lymphoma. The CDR3 runs from the conserved cysteine through the conserved F or W. The D gene is left open where the match is weak. For some rows the clone size is stated as once, few or many, or as a class when expanded; others skip it.

.	once	TRBV6-5	TRBJ1-4	TGTGCCAGCAGTTACGGGGGGACTAATGAAAAACTGTTTTTT	CASSYGGTNEKLFF
.	.	TRBV7-7	TRBJ2-2	TGTGCTAGCAGCTTGGGACATAACACCGGGGAGCTGTTTTTT	CASSLGHNTGELFF
.	.	TRBV6-5	TRBJ2-5	TGTGCCAGCAGAGACGCAAGCAGAGAGACCCAGTACTTC	CASRDASRETQYF
TRBD1	.	TRBV19	TRBJ1-4	TGTGCCAGCAGGCCTACCGGGACAGGAGGTGAAAAACTGTTTTTT	CASRPTGTGGEKLFF
TRBD1	.	TRBV9	TRBJ1-6	TGTGCCAGCAGCGTTTCTCCGGGACAGTATAATTCACCCCTCCACTTT	CASSVSPGQYNSPLHF
TRBD2	.	TRBV5-1	TRBJ2-5	TGCGCCAGCCAGAGCGGGGGGGCCCCTCAAGAGACCCAGTACTTC	CASQSGGAPQETQYF
.	.	TRBV15	TRBJ2-5	TGTGCCACCAGCAGAGATCCAGGTGGCGAAGAGACCCAGTACTTC	CATSRDPGGEETQYF
.	once	TRBV7-6	TRBJ2-2	TGTGCCAGCAGCTTAAATCCGGGGGCGAACACCGGGGAGCTGTTTTTT	CASSLNPGANTGELFF
.	.	TRBV4-1	TRBJ1-3	TGCGCCAGCAGCCTTACGGGACTCTTAATGCCTGGAAACACCATATATTTT	CASSLTGLLMPGNTIYF
.	.	TRBV18	TRBJ2-5	TGTGCCAGCTCACCGGACGCTCTAGGGGAGACCCAGTACTTC	CASSPDALGETQYF
TRBD1	.	TRBV28	TRBJ1-2	TGTGCCAGCGCCTCTCCCCAGGACAGGCCATCCTCTAACTATGGCTACACCTTC	CASASPQDRPSSNYGYTF
.	.	TRBV6-5	TRBJ2-7	TGTGCCAGCAGTTACGATTCGGGATCCTACGAGCAGTACTTC	CASSYDSGSYEQYF
TRBD1	.	TRBV9	TRBJ1-1	TGTGCCAGCAGCGGGACAGGGAGAGGCACTGAAGCTTTCTTT	CASSGTGRGTEAFF
TRBD1	.	TRBV28	TRBJ1-2	TGTGCCGCAGGGGGCAACTATGGCTACACCTTC	CAAGGNYGYTF
TRBD1	.	TRBV28	TRBJ1-2	TGTGCCAGCACCGAACTAGGGACAGCGGGCTATGGCTACACCTTC	CASTELGTAGYGYTF
TRBD1	.	TRBV6-5	TRBJ1-2	TGTGCCAGCAGCGGGACAGGGGGAGGGTTCTATGGCTACACCTTC	CASSGTGGGFYGYTF
.	many	TRBV19	TRBJ1-5	TGTGCCAGTAGTATGAGAGGGGTCAATCAGCCCCAGCATTTT	CASSMRGVNQPQHF
.	few	TRBV19	TRBJ1-2	TGTGCCAGTAGTATGATGAGACAGGATGGCTACACCTTC	CASSMMRQDGYTF
TRBD1	once	TRBV5-1	TRBJ1-2	TGCGCCAGCAGCGTAACCGGGACAGCTAACTATGGCTACACCTTC	CASSVTGTANYGYTF
.	.	TRBV18	TRBJ2-3	TGTGCCAGCTCACTAAGCCCGCCGACCTTAAGCACAGATACGCAGTATTTT	CASSLSPPTLSTDTQYF
.	.	TRBV13	TRBJ2-7	TGTGCCAGCAGTCGTGACCTGACAGCCTACGAGCAGTACTTC	CASSRDLTAYEQYF
.	.	TRBV18	TRBJ2-7	TGTGCCAGCTCACCTAATGACGGGCGGGACGAGCAGTACTTC	CASSPNDGRDEQYF
.	.	TRBV5-6	TRBJ2-7	TGTGCCAGCAGCTTGGCCTCGTACGAGCAGTACTTC	CASSLASYEQYF
.	many	TRBV28	TRBJ1-1	TGTGCCAGCAGTTTAGGGGGGGGCGGTCGGAACACTGAAGCTTTCTTT	CASSLGGGGRNTEAFF
TRBD1	.	TRBV6-5	TRBJ2-7	TGTGCCAGCAGTTACGACAGGGGGCGGGAGCAGTACTTC	CASSYDRGREQYF
TRBD1	.	TRBV7-2	TRBJ1-5	TGTGCCAGCAGCTTATCGACAGGGGTTTATCAGCCCCAGCATTTT	CASSLSTGVYQPQHF
TRBD2	.	TRBV18	TRBJ2-3	TGTGCCAGCTCACCTACTAGCGGGTCCTACACAGATACGCAGTATTTT	CASSPTSGSYTDTQYF
.	.	TRBV9	TRBJ2-7	TGTGCCAGCAGCCCCCGACAGTGGGATGAGCAGTACTTC	CASSPRQWDEQYF
.	.	TRBV30	TRBJ2-7	TGTGCCTGGAGTGTAGCAGGGATACAGCAGTACTTC	CAWSVAGIQQYF
.	.	TRBV27	TRBJ2-1	TGTGCCAGCAGTTTACGGGTCCTTGGATTAGAGCAGTTCTTC	CASSLRVLGLEQFF
.	.	TRBV27	TRBJ2-2	TGTGCCAGCAGTTTAGGCGGACACACCGGGGAGCTGTTTTTT	CASSLGGHTGELFF
.	.	TRBV5-1	TRBJ2-7	TGCGCCAGCAGCTTGGGGGGCGGACAGTTAGGCGAGCAGTACTTC	CASSLGGGQLGEQYF
.	.	TRBV4-1	TRBJ2-3	TGCGCCAGCAGCCAGGACAGATTCACAGATACGCAGTATTTT	CASSQDRFTDTQYF
.	once	TRBV5-6	TRBJ1-2	TGTGCCAGCAGCCCAACCGACCCCCCGCGAGCTAACTATGGCTACACCTTC	CASSPTDPPRANYGYTF
TRBD1	.	TRBV19	TRBJ2-7	TGTGCCAGTAGTATAGGGACAGGGGCCTACGAGCAGTACTTC	CASSIGTGAYEQYF
.	.	TRBV7-6	TRBJ2-7	TGTGCCAGCAGCTTAGGAGCAGGGGTTGATTCCGAGCAGTACTTC	CASSLGAGVDSEQYF
.	many	TRBV11-3	TRBJ2-3	TGTGCCAGCAGCTTGTTGACAGGAAGCACAGATACGCAGTATTTT	CASSLLTGSTDTQYF
TRBD1	.	TRBV15	TRBJ1-5	TGTGCCACCAGCAGAGATCGACAGGGGGCGGGTCAGCCCCAGCATTTT	CATSRDRQGAGQPQHF
.	.	TRBV5-1	TRBJ1-2	TGCGCCAGCAGCTTGGAGGCAGGGCATGGCTACACCTTC	CASSLEAGHGYTF
.	.	TRBV19	TRBJ2-1	TGTGCCAGTACCTTCTCGGGTGAGCAGTTCTTC	CASTFSGEQFF
TRBD2	.	TRBV11-2	TRBJ2-7	TGTGCCAGCAGCTCCCTAGCGGGAGCCGGGGAGCAGTACTTC	CASSSLAGAGEQYF
.	.	TRBV21-1	TRBJ2-7	TGTGCCAGCAGCAAAGGAGGGGACGAGCAGTACTTC	CASSKGGDEQYF